Listed here is a single T cell receptor beta chain. This entry comes from a study of blood T cell repertoires in COVID-19. For the study at large: Researchers got acute and convalescent COVID-19 samples from the United States, Italy and Spain. Sources were T cells, B-cell-depleted T cells, or PBMCs; the material itself was cDNA or gDNA.

Original data processing: Nucleated cell number was recorded as an estimate derived from reference gene primer amplification. TCRdb's table, derived via immunoSEQ multiplex PCR, lists solely in-frame clones and lacks some. D and trimming were read from the DNA, whereas the V and J calls and clone size are those reported in that table. The table lists a few hundred thousand clones, about 87% of them singletons. The CDR3 is 13 residues long. CDR1 is DFQATT, CDR2 SNEGSKA, per germline (reference sequence). Germline trimming cut 3 bases from V and 10 bases from J; bases unmatched to any gene: 6. Seattle's cohort entered during active infection and was followed longitudinally.

Material for sequencing was peripheral blood. The TCR was taken from a woman aged 65 to 85 with COVID-19, enrolled during active disease. V usage is TRBV20-1 and J usage is TRBJ2-1; the match to TRBD2 covers 10 bases. Here the CDR3 reads CSASYLAGDEQFF. The CDR3 nucleotides read TGCAGTGCTAGTTACCTAGCGGGAGACGAGCAGTTCTTC.